This TCR beta chain was identified during a study of regulatory T cells in long-lasting Graves disease. Findings and limits, study-wide: Clonotypes that were public and shared totalled approximately 3,000 in persistent patients versus 850 to 1,000 in new patients.

This clonotype has ten or more counts. The antigen is unknown. According to the study, TCR beta libraries were built with iRepertoire HTBI primers and CDR3-region Arm-PCR. TCRdb called the multiplex PCR reads again in MiXCR, with one record for every CDR3 protein. The top ten clones hold more than 10% of a sample with approximately 470,000 distinct CDR3 sequences, around 15% of them seen once. This CDR3 is built from 17 residues. V lost 7 bases and J lost 4; bases outside the gene matches: 17. Time point reported: newly diagnosed GD, antithyroid drugs for less than 3 months. PBMC-derived RNA was used for the TCR library. The same sample was also used in a study of T cells in Graves' hyperthyroidism and ophthalmopathy. That work adds: The HTBI primer set served for first-round RT-PCR of the TCR CDR3. Among clonotypes expanded in thyroid above 0.001, most were also found in blood. Using 13 V-J features, a model discriminated ophthalmopathy from stable hyperthyroidism.

The sequencing used peripheral blood mononuclear cells (PBMCs), collected at new diagnosis, from a patient treated with antithyroid drugs. This chain links TRBV12-3 or TRBV12-4 with TRBJ2-7; the match to TRBD2 covers 9 bases. This sequence was found in a man aged 35-49 years with Graves disease. The CDR3 region has the DNA TGTGCCAGCACCTCTTGGGCGGGAGGGCCGGTGGTGTACGAGCAGTACTTC. Protein: CASTSWAGGPVVYEQYF.